The rows below give T cell receptor beta chains drawn from one sample of a study of T cell responses to AZD1222 COVID-19 vaccine. The protocol was immunoSEQ multiplex PCR, while the TCRdb copy is restricted to in-frame clones and leaves out a portion. The sample lists about 180,000 clones; around 94% were seen once. This material consisted of peripheral blood, taken on day 0 of AZD1222 vaccination. These receptors all come from an adult in good health. The CDR3 runs from the conserved cysteine through the conserved F or W. The D gene is left open where the match is weak. Rows may omit the clone size; those that give it use once, few, many or a size class.

NA	TRBJ2-3	NA	TRBV30	CARTASSTDTQYF	TGTGCCCGGACAGCTTCTAGCACAGATACGCAGTATTTT
TRBD1	TRBJ1-5	NA	TRBV15	CATSPDRGRDQPQHF	TGTGCCACCAGTCCGGACAGGGGAAGGGATCAGCCCCAGCATTTT
TRBD1	TRBJ1-2	NA	TRBV2	CASSSRQGGYGYTF	TGTGCCAGCAGTTCCCGACAGGGAGGCTATGGCTACACCTTC
TRBD2	TRBJ2-5	NA	TRBV30	CAWQGPSGRVGETQYF	TGTGCCTGGCAAGGGCCTAGCGGGAGGGTAGGGGAGACCCAGTACTTC
NA	TRBJ2-1	NA	TRBV7-9	CASSLALGHNEQFF	TGTGCCAGCAGCTTAGCGCTGGGGCACAATGAGCAGTTCTTC
NA	TRBJ1-1	NA	TRBV23-1	CASSPRTVLNTEAFF	TGCGCCAGCAGTCCCAGGACAGTCTTGAACACTGAAGCTTTCTTT
NA	TRBJ2-6	NA	TRBV27	CATVSGANVLTF	TGTGCCACCGTCTCTGGGGCCAACGTCCTGACTTTC
TRBD2	TRBJ2-7	NA	TRBV5-6	CASSPGGNYEQYF	TGTGCCAGCAGCCCGGGGGGGAACTACGAGCAGTACTTC
NA	TRBJ1-4	NA	TRBV2	CASSVTGGSTNEKLFF	TGTGCCAGCAGTGTGACAGGAGGATCGACTAATGAAAAACTGTTTTTT
NA	TRBJ2-1	NA	TRBV30	CAWSKTDPYNEQFF	TGTGCCTGGAGTAAAACGGATCCCTACAATGAGCAGTTCTTC
NA	TRBJ2-3	once	TRBV29-1	CSVEFGTGDTQYF	TGCAGCGTTGAGTTCGGGACGGGAGATACGCAGTATTTT
TRBD2	TRBJ2-7	NA	TRBV5-4	CASSSGLASYEQYF	TGTGCCAGCAGCTCAGGACTAGCCTCCTACGAGCAGTACTTC
TRBD1	TRBJ1-2	NA	TRBV30	CAWLNRGRLRGSYGYTF	TGTGCCTGGCTTAACAGGGGGCGCCTGAGGGGCAGCTATGGCTACACCTTC
NA	TRBJ2-3	NA	TRBV6-1	CASSELVDTSDTQYF	TGTGCCAGCAGTGAATTGGTAGATACCTCTGATACGCAGTATTTT
TRBD1	TRBJ1-5	NA	TRBV3-1/TRBV3-2	CASSREQGNNQPQHF	TGTGCCAGCAGCCGAGAACAGGGGAACAATCAGCCCCAGCATTTT
TRBD1	TRBJ2-7	NA	TRBV18	CASSPPGQDYEQYF	TGTGCCAGCTCACCACCGGGACAGGACTACGAGCAGTACTTC
NA	TRBJ2-3	once	TRBV4-2	CASSQDPIGTDTQYF	TGTGCCAGCAGCCAAGATCCGATCGGCACAGATACGCAGTATTTT
NA	TRBJ1-2	once	TRBV6-5	CAGNRGGGYTF	TGTGCCGGAAACCGAGGTGGGGGCTACACCTTC
TRBD1	TRBJ2-3	NA	TRBV4-2	CASSQDQMPATGTTDTQYF	TGTGCCAGCAGCCAAGATCAAATGCCGGCGACAGGGACCACAGATACGCAGTATTTT
TRBD1	TRBJ2-4	NA	TRBV5-1	CASSLGTGTGTLQAKNIQYF	TGCGCCAGCAGCTTGGGGACCGGGACAGGCACCTTACAAGCCAAAAACATTCAGTACTTC